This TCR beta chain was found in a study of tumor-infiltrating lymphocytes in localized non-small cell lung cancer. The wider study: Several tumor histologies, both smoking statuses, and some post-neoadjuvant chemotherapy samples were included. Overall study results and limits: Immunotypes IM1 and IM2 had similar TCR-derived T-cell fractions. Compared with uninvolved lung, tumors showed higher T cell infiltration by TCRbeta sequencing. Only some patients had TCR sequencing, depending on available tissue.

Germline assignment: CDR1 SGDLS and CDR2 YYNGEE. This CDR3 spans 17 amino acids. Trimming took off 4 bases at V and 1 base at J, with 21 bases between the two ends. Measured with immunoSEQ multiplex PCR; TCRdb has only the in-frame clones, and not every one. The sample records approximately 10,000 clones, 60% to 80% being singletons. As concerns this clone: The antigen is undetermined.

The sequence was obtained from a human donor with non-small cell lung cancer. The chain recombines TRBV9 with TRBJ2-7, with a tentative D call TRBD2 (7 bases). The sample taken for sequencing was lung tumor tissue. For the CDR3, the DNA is TGTGCCAGCAGCCGTAGGGGGGGCGGGCCAGGGTCCTACGAGCAGTACTTC. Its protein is CASSRRGGGPGSYEQYF.